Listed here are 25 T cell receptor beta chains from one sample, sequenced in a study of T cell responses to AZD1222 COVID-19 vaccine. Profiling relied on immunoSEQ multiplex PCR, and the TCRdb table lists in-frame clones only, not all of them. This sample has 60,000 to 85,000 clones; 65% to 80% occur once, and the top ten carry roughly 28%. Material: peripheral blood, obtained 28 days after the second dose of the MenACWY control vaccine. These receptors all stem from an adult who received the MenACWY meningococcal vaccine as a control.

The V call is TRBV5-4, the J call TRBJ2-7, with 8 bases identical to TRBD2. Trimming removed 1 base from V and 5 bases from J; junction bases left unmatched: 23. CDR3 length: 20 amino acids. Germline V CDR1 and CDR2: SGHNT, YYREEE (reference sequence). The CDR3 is CASSLLPTGGAGAVINEQYF. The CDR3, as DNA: TGTGCCAGCAGCTTGCTCCCGACTGGGGGAGCGGGAGCAGTAATCAACGAGCAGTACTTC.

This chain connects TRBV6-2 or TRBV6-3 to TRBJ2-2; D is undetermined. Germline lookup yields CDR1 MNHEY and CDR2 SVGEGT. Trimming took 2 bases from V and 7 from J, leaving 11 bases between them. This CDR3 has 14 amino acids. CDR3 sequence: CASSYPRRGGELFF. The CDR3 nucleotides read TGTGCCAGCAGTTACCCCCGGAGAGGCGGGGAGCTGTTTTTT.

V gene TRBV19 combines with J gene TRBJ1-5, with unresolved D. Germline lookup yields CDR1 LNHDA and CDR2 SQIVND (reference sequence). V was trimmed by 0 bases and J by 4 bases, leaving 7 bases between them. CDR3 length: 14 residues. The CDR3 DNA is TGTGCCAGTAGTATAGAGGAGGAAAATCAGCCCCAGCATTTT. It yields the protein CASSIEEENQPQHF. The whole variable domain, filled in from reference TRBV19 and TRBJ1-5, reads DGGITQSPKYLFRKEGQNVTLSCEQNLNHDAMYWYRQDPGQGLRLIYYSQIVNDFQKGDIAEGYSVSREKKESFPLTVTSAQKNPTAFYLCASSIEEENQPQHFGDGTRLSIL.

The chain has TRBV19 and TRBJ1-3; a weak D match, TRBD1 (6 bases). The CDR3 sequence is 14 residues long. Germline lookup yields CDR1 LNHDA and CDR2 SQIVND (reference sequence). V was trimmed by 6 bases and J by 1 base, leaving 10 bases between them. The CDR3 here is CASSQTGSGNTIYF. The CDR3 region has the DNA TGTGCCAGTAGCCAGACAGGATCTGGAAACACCATATATTTT. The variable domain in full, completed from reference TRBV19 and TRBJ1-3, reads DGGITQSPKYLFRKEGQNVTLSCEQNLNHDAMYWYRQDPGQGLRLIYYSQIVNDFQKGDIAEGYSVSREKKESFPLTVTSAQKNPTAFYLCASSQTGSGNTIYFGEGSWLTVV.

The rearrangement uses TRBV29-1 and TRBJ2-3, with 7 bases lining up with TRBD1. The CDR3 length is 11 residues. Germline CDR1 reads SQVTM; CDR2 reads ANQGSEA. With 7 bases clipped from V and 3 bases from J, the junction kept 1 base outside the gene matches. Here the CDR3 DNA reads TGCAGCGCAGGGGGTACAGATACGCAGTATTTT. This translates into CSAGGTDTQYF.

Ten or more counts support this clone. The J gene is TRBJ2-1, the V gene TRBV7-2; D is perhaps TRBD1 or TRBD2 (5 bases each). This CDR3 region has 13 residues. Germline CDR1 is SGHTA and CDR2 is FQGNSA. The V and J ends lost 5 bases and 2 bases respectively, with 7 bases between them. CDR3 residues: CASSPGPYNEQFF. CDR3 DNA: TGTGCCAGCAGCCCGGGACCCTACAATGAGCAGTTCTTC.

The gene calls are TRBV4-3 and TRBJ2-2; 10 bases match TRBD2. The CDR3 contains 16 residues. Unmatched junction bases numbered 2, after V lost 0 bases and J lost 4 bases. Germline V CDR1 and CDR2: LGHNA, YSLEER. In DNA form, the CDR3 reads TGCGCCAGCAGCCAAGAGACTAGCGGGTTCACCGGGGAGCTGTTTTTT. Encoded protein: CASSQETSGFTGELFF.

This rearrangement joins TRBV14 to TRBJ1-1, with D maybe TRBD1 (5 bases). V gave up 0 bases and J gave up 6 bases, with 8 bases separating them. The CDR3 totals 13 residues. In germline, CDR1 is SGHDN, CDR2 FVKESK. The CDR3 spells CASSQDLGAEAFF. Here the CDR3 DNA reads TGTGCCAGCAGCCAAGATTTGGGGGCTGAAGCTTTCTTT.

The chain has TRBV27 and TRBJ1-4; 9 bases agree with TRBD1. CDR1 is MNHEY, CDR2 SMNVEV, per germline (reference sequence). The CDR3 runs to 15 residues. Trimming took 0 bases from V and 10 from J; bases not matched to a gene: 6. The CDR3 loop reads CASSLSGTGSGKLFF. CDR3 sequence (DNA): TGTGCCAGCAGTTTATCCGGGACAGGGAGTGGAAAACTGTTTTTT.

In DNA, the CDR3 is TGCAGTGCTATAGGGGGGGTGACCCAGTACTTC. It encodes CSAIGGVTQYF. The chain uses TRBV20-1 and TRBJ2-5; D perhaps matches TRBD2 (7 bases). V was pared by 4 bases and J by 7 bases, with 10 bases between. The length of the CDR3 is 11 residues. The germline gives CDR1 DFQATT, CDR2 SNEGSKA (reference sequence).

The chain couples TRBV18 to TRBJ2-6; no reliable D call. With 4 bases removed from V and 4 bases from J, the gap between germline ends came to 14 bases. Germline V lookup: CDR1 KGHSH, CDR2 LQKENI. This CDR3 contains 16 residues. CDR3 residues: CASSREGVAGANVLTF. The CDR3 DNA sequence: TGTGCCAGCTCACGCGAAGGCGTCGCCGGGGCCAACGTCCTGACTTTC.

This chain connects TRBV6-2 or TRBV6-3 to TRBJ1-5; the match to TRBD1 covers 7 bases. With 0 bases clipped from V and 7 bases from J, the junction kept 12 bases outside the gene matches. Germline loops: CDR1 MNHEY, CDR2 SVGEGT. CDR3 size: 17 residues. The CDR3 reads CASSYSRDRGRGQPQHF. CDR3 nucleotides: TGTGCCAGCAGTTACTCGCGGGACAGAGGGAGAGGGCAGCCCCAGCATTTT.

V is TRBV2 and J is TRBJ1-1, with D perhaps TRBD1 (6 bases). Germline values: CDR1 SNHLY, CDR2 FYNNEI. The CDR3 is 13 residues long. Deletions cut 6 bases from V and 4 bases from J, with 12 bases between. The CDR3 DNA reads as TGTGCCAGCAGGGCGGACAGAGGCACTGAAGCTTTCTTT. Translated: CASRADRGTEAFF.

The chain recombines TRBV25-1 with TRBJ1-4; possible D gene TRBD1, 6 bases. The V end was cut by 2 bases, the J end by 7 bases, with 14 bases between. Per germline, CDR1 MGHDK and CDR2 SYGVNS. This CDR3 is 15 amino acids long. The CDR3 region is CASSEPRGHVEKLFF. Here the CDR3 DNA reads TGTGCCAGCAGTGAACCGAGGGGACATGTTGAAAAACTGTTTTTT.

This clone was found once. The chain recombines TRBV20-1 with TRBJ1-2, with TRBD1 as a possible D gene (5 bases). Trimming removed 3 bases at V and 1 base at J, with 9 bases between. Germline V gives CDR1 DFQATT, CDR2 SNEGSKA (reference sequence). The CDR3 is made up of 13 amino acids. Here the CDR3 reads CSASDSLNYGYTF. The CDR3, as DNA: TGCAGTGCTAGTGACAGTCTTAACTATGGCTACACCTTC.

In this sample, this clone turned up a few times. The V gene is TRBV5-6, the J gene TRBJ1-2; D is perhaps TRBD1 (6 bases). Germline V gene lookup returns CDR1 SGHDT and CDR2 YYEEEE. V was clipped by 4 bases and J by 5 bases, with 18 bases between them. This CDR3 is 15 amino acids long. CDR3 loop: CASSLLTGATYGYTF. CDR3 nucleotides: TGTGCCAGCAGCCTGCTGACAGGCGCAACATATGGCTACACCTTC.

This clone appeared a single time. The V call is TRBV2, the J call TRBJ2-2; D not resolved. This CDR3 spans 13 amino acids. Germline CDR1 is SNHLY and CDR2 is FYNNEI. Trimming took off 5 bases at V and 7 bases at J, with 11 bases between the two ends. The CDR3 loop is CASSPQDVGELFF. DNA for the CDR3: TGTGCCAGCAGTCCCCAAGACGTCGGGGAGCTGTTTTTT.

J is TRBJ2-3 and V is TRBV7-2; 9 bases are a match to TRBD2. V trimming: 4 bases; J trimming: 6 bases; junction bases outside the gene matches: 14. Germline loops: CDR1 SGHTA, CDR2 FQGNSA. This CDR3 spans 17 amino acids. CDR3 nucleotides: TGTGCCAGCAGCTCAGCGGGGGGCGCCCTAAGGGCCGATACGCAGTATTTT. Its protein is CASSSAGGALRADTQYF.

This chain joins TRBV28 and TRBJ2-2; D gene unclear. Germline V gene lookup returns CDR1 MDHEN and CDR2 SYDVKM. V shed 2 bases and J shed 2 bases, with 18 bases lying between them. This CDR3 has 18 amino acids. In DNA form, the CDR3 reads TGTGCCAGCAGTTTAACTGGACGAGGAGAAACAAACACCGGGGAGCTGTTTTTT. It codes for CASSLTGRGETNTGELFF.

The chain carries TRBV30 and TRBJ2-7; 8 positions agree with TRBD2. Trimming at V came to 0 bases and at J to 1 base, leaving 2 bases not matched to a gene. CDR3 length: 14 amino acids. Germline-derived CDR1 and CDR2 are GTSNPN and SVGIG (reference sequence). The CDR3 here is CAWSVGGASYEQYF. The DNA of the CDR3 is TGTGCCTGGAGTGTCGGGGGGGCGTCCTACGAGCAGTACTTC.

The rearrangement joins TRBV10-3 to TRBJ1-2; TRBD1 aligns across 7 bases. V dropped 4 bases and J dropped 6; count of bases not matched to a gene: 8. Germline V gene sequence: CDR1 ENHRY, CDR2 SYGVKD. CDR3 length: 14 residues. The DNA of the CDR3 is TGTGCCATCAGTGGAGGGGGCGAGGCGGATGGCTACACCTTC. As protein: CAISGGGEADGYTF.

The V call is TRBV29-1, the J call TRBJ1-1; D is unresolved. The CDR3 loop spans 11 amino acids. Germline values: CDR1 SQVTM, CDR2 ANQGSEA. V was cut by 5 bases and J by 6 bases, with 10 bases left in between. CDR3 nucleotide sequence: TGCAGCGTTCTCTTAAACCCTGAAGCTTTCTTT. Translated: CSVLLNPEAFF.

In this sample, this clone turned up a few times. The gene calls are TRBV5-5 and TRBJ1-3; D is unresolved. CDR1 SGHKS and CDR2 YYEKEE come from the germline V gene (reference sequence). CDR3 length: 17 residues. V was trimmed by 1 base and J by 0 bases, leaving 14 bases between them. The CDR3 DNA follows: TGTGCCAGCAGCTTGAGGACCGGGCGGGGCTCTGGAAACACCATATATTTT. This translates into CASSLRTGRGSGNTIYF.

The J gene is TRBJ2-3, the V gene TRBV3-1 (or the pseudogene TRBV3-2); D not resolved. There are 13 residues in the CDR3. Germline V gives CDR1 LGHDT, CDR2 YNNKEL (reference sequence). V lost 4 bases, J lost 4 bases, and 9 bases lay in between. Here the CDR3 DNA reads TGTGCCAGCAGCCCGATGGCCCCAGATACGCAGTATTTT. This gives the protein CASSPMAPDTQYF.

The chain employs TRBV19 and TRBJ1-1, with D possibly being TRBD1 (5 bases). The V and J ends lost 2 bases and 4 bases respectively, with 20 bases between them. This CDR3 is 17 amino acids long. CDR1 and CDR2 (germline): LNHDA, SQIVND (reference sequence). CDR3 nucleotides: TGTGCCAGTAGTATAAATAGAGGGGCAATAACGGGCACTGAAGCTTTCTTT. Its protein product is CASSINRGAITGTEAFF.